The rows below give T cell receptor beta chains drawn from one sample of a study of T cell responses to AZD1222 COVID-19 vaccine. This table comes from immunoSEQ multiplex PCR, and its TCRdb copy is limited to in-frame clones, with some not included. The sample has around 78,000 clones, almost 90% seen once; the top ten hold under 1.5%. This material consisted of peripheral blood, taken 28 days after the second AZD1222 dose. The source of these receptors is an adult who received the AZD1222 COVID-19 vaccine. CDR3s include the opening cysteine and the closing phenylalanine or tryptophan. The D gene is left open where the match is weak. Not all rows give a size; the values are once, few, many and, for expanded clones, a class.

D gene	J gene	clone size	V gene	CDR3 protein	CDR3 DNA
NA	TRBJ1-3	few	TRBV10-3	CATQGPDSGNTIYF	TGTGCCACACAGGGACCTGACTCTGGAAACACCATATATTTT
NA	TRBJ2-5	NA	TRBV30	CAWSVDRETQYF	TGTGCCTGGAGTGTCGACCGGGAGACCCAGTACTTC
NA	TRBJ2-1	few	TRBV6-2/TRBV6-3	CASSLGPSSYNEQFF	TGTGCCAGCAGTTTGGGGCCGAGCTCCTACAATGAGCAGTTCTTC
TRBD1	TRBJ1-1	NA	TRBV7-9	CASSRNLRDREAFF	TGTGCCAGCAGCCGTAACCTCCGGGACAGGGAAGCTTTCTTT
NA	TRBJ2-5	NA	TRBV18	CASSPLEETQYF	TGTGCCAGCTCACCACTGGAGGAGACCCAGTACTTC
NA	TRBJ1-6	NA	TRBV2	CASSNLIGAANSPLHF	TGTGCCAGCAGTAATCTCATAGGGGCAGCTAATTCACCCCTCCACTTT
NA	TRBJ1-5	few	TRBV28	CASSLIAGSGPQHF	TGTGCCAGCAGTTTAATCGCGGGGTCCGGGCCCCAGCATTTT
NA	TRBJ2-4	NA	TRBV6-6	CASSPTWGKNIQYF	TGTGCCAGCAGTCCGACCTGGGGCAAAAACATTCAGTACTTC
NA	TRBJ2-7	NA	TRBV28	CASTSQGQGYEQYF	TGTGCCAGCACTTCCCAGGGGCAGGGCTACGAGCAGTACTTC
NA	TRBJ1-2	NA	TRBV6-4	CASSSGRHSNYGYTF	TGTGCCAGCAGCTCCGGCCGGCATTCTAACTATGGCTACACCTTC
NA	TRBJ2-7	NA	TRBV13	CASSSNGLEQYF	TGTGCCAGCAGCTCCAATGGGTTGGAGCAGTACTTC
NA	TRBJ1-5	NA	TRBV12-3/TRBV12-4	CASSYGGGQPQHF	TGTGCCAGCAGTTATGGGGGGGGACAGCCCCAGCATTTT
NA	TRBJ1-4	NA	TRBV6-5	CATRGGPFNEKLFF	TGTGCCACCAGAGGGGGACCATTTAATGAAAAACTGTTTTTT
TRBD2	TRBJ2-1	NA	TRBV6-5	CASSYGTSGGYNEQFF	TGTGCCAGCAGTTACGGGACTAGCGGGGGCTACAATGAGCAGTTCTTC
NA	TRBJ2-1	NA	TRBV30	CAWSGGYLKILIF	TGTGCCTGGAGTGGTGGGTACCTAAAGATATTAATCTTC
NA	TRBJ2-5	NA	TRBV2	CASSDDQETQYF	TGTGCCAGCAGTGATGACCAAGAGACCCAGTACTTC
NA	TRBJ1-2	NA	TRBV9	CASSWGNNYGYTF	TGTGCCAGCAGCTGGGGGAATAACTATGGCTACACCTTC
TRBD1	TRBJ1-2	NA	TRBV9	CASSAGQHANYGYTF	TGTGCCAGCAGCGCGGGACAGCATGCAAACTATGGCTACACCTTC